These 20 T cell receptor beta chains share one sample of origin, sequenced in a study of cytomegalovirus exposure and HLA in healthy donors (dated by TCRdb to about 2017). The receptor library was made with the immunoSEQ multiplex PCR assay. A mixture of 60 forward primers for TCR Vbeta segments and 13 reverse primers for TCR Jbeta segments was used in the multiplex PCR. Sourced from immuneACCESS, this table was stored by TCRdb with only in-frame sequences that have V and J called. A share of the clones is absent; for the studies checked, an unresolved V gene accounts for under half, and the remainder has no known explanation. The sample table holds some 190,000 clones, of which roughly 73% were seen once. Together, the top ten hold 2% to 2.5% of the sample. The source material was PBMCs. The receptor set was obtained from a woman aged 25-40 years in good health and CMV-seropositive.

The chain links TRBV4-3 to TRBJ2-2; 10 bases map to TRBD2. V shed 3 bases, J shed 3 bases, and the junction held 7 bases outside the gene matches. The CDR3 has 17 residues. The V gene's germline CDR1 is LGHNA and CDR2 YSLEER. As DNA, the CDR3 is TGCGCCAGCAGCCACCAGCTAGCGGGAGTCGACACCGGGGAGCTGTTTTTT. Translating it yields CASSHQLAGVDTGELFF.

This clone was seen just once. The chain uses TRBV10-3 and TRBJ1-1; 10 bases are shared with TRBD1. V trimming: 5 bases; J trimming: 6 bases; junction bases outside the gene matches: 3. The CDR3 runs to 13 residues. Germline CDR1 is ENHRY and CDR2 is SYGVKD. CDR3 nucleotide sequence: TGTGCCATCAGTCCCGGACAGGGGGCTGAAGCTTTCTTT. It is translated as CAISPGQGAEAFF.

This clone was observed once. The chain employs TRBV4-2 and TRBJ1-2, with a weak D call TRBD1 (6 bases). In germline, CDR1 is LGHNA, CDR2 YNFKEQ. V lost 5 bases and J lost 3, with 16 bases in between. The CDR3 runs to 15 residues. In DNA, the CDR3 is TGTGCCAGCAGCGTACTCAGGGGAAGAGACTATGGCTACACCTTC. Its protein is CASSVLRGRDYGYTF.

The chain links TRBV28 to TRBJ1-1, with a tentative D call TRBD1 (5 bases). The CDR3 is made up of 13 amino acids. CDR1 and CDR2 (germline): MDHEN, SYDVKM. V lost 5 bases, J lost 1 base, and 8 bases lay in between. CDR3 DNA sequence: TGTGCCAGCAGTCCTCAGGGGAACACTGAAGCTTTCTTT. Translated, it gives CASSPQGNTEAFF.

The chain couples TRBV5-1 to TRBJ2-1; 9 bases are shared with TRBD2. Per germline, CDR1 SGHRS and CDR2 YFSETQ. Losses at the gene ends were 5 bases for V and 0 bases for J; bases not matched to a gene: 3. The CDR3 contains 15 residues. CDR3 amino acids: CASRVSGSSYNEQFF. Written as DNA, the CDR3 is TGCGCCAGCAGAGTTAGCGGGAGCTCCTACAATGAGCAGTTCTTC.

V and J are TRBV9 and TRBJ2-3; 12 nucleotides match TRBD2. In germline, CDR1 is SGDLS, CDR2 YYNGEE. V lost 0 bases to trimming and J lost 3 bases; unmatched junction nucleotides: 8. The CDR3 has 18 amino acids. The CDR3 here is CASSVGASGRAGTDTQYF. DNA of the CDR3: TGTGCCAGCAGCGTAGGGGCTAGCGGGAGGGCGGGTACAGATACGCAGTATTTT.

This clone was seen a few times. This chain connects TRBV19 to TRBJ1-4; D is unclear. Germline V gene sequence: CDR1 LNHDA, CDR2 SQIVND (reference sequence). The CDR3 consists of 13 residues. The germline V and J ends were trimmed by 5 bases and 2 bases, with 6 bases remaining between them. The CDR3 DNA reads TGTGCCAGTAGTCCCCTGACTAATGAAAAACTGTTTTTT. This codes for CASSPLTNEKLFF.

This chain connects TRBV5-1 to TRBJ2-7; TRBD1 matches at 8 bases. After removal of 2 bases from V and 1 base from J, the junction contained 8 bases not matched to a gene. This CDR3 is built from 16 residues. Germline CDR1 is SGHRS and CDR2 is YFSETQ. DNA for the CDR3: TGCGCCAGCAGCTTAGGGGTCGGGACAGGTTCCTACGAGCAGTACTTC. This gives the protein CASSLGVGTGSYEQYF.

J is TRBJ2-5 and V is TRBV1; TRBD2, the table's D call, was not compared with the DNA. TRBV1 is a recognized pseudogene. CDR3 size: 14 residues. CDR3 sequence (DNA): TGCACCAGCAGCGAAAGGACTAACCAAGAGACCCAGTACTTC. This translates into CTSSERTNQETQYF.

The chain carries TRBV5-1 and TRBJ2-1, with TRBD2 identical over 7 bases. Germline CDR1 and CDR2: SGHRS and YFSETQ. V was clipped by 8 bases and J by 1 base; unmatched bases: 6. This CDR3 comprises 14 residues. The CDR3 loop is CASTYSGSYNEQFF. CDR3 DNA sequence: TGCGCCAGTACCTATAGCGGGTCCTACAATGAGCAGTTCTTC.

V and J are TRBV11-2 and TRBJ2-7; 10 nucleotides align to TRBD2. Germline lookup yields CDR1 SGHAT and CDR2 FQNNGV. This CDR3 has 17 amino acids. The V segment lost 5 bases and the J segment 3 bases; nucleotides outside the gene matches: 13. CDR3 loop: CASSTSRRLAGSYEQYF. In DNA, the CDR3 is TGTGCCAGCAGCACCAGTCGACGACTAGCGGGTAGCTACGAGCAGTACTTC.

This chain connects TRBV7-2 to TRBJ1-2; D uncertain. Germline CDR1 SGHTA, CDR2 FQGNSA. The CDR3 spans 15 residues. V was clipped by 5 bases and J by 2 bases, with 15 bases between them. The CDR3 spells CASSTRSLPNYGYTF. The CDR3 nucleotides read TGTGCCAGCAGCACTCGGTCTCTCCCCAACTATGGCTACACCTTC.

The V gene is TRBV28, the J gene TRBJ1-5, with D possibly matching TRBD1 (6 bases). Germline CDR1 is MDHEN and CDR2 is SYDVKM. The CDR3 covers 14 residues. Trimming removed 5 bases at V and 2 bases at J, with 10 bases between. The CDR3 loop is CASSGRQGNQPQHF. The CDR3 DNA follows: TGTGCCAGCAGTGGGAGACAGGGCAATCAGCCCCAGCATTTT.

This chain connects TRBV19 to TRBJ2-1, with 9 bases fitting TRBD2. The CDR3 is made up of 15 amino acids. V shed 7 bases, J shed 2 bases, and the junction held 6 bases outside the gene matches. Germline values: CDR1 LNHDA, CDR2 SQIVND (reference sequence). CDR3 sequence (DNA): TGTGCCAGTACAAGGGCGGGAGGGCCCTACAATGAGCAGTTCTTC. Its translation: CASTRAGGPYNEQFF.

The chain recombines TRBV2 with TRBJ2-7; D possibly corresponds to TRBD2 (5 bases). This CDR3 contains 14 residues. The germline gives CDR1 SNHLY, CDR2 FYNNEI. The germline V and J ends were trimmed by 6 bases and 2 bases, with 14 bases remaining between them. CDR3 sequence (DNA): TGTGCCAGCAGCAAGGCTAGCACGACCTACGAGCAGTACTTC. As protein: CASSKASTTYEQYF.

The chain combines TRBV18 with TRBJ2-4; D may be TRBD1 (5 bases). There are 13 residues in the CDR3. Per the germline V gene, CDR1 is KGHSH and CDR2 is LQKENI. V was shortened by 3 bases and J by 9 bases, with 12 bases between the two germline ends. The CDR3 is CASSPNLRGIQYF. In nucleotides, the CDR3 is TGTGCCAGCTCACCTAACTTAAGGGGCATTCAGTACTTC.

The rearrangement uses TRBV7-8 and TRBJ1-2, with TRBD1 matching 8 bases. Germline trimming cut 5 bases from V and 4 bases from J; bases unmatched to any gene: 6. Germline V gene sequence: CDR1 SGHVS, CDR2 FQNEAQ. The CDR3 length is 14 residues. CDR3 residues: CASSPTGVFYGYTF. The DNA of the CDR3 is TGTGCCAGCAGCCCGACAGGGGTTTTCTATGGCTACACCTTC. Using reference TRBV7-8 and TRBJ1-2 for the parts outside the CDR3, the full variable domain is GAGVSQSPRYKVAKRGQDVALRCDPISGHVSLFWYQQALGQGPEFLTYFQNEAQLDKSGLPSDRFFAERPEGSVSTLKIQRTQQEDSAVYLCASSPTGVFYGYTFGSGTRLTVV.

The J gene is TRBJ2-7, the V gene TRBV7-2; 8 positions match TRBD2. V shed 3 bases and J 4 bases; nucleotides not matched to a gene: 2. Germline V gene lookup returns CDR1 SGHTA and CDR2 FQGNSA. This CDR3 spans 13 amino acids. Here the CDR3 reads CASSFSGKYEQYF. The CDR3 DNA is TGTGCCAGCAGCTTTAGCGGGAAGTACGAGCAGTACTTC.

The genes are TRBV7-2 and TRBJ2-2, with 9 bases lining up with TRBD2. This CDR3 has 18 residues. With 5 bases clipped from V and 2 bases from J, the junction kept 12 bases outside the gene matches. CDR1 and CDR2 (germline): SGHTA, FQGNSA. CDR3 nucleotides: TGTGCCAGCAGCGTAGACGCCGGGACTAGCTTAAACACCGGGGAGCTGTTTTTT. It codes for CASSVDAGTSLNTGELFF.

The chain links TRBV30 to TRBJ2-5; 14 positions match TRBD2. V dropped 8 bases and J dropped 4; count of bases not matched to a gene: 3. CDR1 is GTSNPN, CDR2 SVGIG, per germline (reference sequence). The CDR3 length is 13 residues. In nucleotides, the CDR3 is TGTGCCGGAGGACTAGCGGGAGGAGAGACCCAGTACTTC. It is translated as CAGGLAGGETQYF.